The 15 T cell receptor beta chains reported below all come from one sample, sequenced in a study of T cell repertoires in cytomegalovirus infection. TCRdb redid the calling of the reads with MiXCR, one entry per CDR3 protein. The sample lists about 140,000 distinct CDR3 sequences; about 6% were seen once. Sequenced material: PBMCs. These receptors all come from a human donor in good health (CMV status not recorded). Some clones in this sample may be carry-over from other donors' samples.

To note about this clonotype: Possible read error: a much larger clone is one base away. The CDR3 protein is CASSQVRGNYGYTF. The CDR3 DNA is TGTGCCAGCAGCCAAGTCCGGGGCAACTATGGCTACACCTTC. J is TRBJ1-2 and V is TRBV4-2; possibly TRBD1 for D (5 bases). Germline-derived CDR1 and CDR2 are LGHNA and YNFKEQ. V was shortened by 1 base and J by 2 bases, with 8 bases between the two germline ends. The CDR3 runs 14 residues.

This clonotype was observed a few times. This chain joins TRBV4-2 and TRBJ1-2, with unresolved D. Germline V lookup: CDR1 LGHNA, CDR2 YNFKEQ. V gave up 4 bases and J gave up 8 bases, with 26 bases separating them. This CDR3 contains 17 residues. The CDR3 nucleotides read TGTGCCAGCAGCCCGCGTGGAGATGGGGATGAACGTCTGGGCTACACCTTC. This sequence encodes CASSPRGDGDERLGYTF.

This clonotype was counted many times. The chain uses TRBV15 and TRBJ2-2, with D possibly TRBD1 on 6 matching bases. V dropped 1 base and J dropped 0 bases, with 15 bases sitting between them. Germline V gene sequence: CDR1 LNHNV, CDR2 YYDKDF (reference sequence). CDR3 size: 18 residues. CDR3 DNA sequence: TGTGCCACCAGCAGAGTTCGAGGGGGAAGTGCGAACACCGGGGAGCTGTTTTTT. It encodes CATSRVRGGSANTGELFF.

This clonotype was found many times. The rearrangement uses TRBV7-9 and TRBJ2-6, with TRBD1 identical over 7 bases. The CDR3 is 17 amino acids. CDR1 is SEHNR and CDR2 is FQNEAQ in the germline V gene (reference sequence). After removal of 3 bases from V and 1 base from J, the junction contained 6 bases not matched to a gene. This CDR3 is CASSLRQGVSGANVLTF. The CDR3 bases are TGTGCCAGCAGCTTGAGACAGGGTGTATCTGGGGCCAACGTCCTGACTTTC. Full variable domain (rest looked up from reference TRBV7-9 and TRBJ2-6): DTGVSQNPRHKITKRGQNVTFRCDPISEHNRLYWYRQTLGQGPEFLTYFQNEAQLEKSRLLSDRFSAERPKGSFSTLEIQRTEQGDSAMYLCASSLRQGVSGANVLTFGAGSRLTVL.

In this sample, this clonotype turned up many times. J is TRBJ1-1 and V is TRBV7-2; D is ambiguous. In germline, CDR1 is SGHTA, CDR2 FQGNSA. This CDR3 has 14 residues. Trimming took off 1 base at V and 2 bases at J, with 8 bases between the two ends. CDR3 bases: TGTGCCAGCAGCTTAGGAGGTGCCAACACTGAAGCTTTCTTT. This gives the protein CASSLGGANTEAFF. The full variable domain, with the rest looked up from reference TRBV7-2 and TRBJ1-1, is GAGVSQSPSNKVTEKGKDVELRCDPISGHTALYWYRQSLGQGLEFLIYFQGNSAPDKSGLPSDRFSAERTGGSVSTLTIQRTQQEDSAVYLCASSLGGANTEAFFGQGTRLTVV.

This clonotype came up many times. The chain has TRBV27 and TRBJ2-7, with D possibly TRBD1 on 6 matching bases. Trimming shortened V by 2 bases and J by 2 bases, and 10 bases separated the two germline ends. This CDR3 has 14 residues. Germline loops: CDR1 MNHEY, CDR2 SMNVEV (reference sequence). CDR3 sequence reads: CASSLVGGTYEQYF. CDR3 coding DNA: TGTGCCAGCAGTTTAGTAGGGGGAACCTACGAGCAGTACTTC.

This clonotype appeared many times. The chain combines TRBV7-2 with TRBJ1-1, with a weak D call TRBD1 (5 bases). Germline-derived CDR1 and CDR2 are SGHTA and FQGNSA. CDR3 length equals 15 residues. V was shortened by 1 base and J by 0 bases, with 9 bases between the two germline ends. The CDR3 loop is CASSLDQGMNTEAFF. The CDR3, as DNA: TGTGCCAGCAGCTTAGACCAGGGAATGAACACTGAAGCTTTCTTT.

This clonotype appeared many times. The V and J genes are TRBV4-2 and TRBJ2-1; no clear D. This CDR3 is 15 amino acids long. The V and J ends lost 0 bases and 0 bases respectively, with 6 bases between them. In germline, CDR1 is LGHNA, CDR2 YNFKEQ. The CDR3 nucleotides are TGTGCCAGCAGCCAAGATCGGAGCTCCTACAATGAGCAGTTCTTC. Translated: CASSQDRSSYNEQFF.

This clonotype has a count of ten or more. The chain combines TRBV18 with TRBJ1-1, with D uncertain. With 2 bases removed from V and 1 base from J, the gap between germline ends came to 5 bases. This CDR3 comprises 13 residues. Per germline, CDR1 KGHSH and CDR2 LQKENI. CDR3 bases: TGTGCCAGCTCACCAGACTGGAACACTGAAGCTTTCTTT. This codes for CASSPDWNTEAFF.

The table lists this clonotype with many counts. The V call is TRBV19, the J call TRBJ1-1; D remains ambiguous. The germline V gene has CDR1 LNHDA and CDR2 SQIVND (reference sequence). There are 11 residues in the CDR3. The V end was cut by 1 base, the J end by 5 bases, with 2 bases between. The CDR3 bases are TGTGCCAGTAGTATAGGGACTGAAGCTTTCTTT. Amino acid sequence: CASSIGTEAFF.

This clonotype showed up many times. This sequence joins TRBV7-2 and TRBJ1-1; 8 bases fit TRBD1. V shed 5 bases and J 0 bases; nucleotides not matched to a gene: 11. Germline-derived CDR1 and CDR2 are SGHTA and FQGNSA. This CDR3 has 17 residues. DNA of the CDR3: TGTGCCAGCAGCCTAAGATGGACAGGGATCATGAACACTGAAGCTTTCTTT. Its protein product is CASSLRWTGIMNTEAFF.

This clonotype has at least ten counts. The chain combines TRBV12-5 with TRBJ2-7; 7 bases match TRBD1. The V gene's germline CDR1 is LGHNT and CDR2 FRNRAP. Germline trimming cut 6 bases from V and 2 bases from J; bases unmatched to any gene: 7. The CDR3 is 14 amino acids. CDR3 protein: CASGLQGLPYEQYF. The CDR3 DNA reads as TGTGCTAGTGGATTACAGGGGTTGCCCTACGAGCAGTACTTC.

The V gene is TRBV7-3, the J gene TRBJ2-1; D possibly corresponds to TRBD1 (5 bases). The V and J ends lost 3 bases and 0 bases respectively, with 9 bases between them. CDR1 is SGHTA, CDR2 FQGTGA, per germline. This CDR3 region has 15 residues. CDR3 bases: TGTGCCAGCAGCTTGGACAAGAGCTCCTACAATGAGCAGTTCTTC. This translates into CASSLDKSSYNEQFF.

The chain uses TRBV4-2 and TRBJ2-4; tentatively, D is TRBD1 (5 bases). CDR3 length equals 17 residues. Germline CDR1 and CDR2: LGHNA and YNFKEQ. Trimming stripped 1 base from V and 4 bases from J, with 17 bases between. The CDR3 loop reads CASSQVPGQGQKNIQYF. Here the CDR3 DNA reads TGTGCCAGCAGCCAAGTTCCTGGACAAGGGCAGAAAAACATTCAGTACTTC.

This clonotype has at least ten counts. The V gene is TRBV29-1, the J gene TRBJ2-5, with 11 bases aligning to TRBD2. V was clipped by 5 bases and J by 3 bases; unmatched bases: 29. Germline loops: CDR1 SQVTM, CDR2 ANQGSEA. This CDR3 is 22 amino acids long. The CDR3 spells CSVSSSSGEGAGSGGAEETQYF. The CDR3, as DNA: TGCAGCGTTTCTTCCTCCTCCGGGGAGGGGGCTGGTAGCGGGGGGGCGGAAGAGACCCAGTACTTC.